These 11 T cell receptor beta chains originate from one sample sequenced in a study of shared clonotypes between healthy human individuals. Using immunoSEQ multiplex PCR, the repertoire was profiled, and TCRdb retains in-frame clones only, with some absent. The sample includes some 2,500,000 clones, about nine tenths of them seen just once. The sequenced sample was naive CD4+ T cells from PBMCs. Subset specified: CD45RA+ positively selected. The source is a man between 18 and 35 years old in good health. Some clones in this sample may be carry-over from other donors' samples.

The V and J genes are TRBV28 and TRBJ2-1; 13 nucleotides line up with TRBD2. The CDR3 has 20 amino acids. The germline V gene has CDR1 MDHEN and CDR2 SYDVKM. J was trimmed by 3 bases and V by 6 bases; bases with no gene match: 17. Here the CDR3 reads CASRYSLGTSGRAFYNEQFF. Here the CDR3 DNA reads TGTGCCAGCAGATACTCTCTAGGAACTAGCGGGAGGGCTTTCTACAATGAGCAGTTCTTC.

The chain links TRBV9 to TRBJ2-7; D is possibly TRBD1 or TRBD2 (5 bases each). V was pared by 3 bases and J by 1 base, with 8 bases between. This CDR3 is 13 amino acids long. Germline assignment: CDR1 SGDLS and CDR2 YYNGEE. The CDR3 sequence is CASSAGQSYEQYF. CDR3 coding DNA: TGTGCCAGCAGCGCGGGGCAATCCTACGAGCAGTACTTC.

The chain has TRBV25-1 and TRBJ1-2; possibly TRBD1 for D (6 bases). V lost 1 base and J lost 4, with 19 bases in between. The CDR3 totals 17 residues. Germline assignment: CDR1 MGHDK and CDR2 SYGVNS. CDR3 nucleotides: TGTGCCAGCAGTGAATGGGGGCCGGGACCGGCGACCTATGGCTACACCTTC. This sequence encodes CASSEWGPGPATYGYTF.

The chain links TRBV5-1 to TRBJ2-2, with D perhaps TRBD2 (5 bases). Trimming pared 0 bases from V and 1 base from J, leaving 10 bases between. Germline values: CDR1 SGHRS, CDR2 YFSETQ. The CDR3 length is 16 residues. The CDR3 spells CASSLVPSLNTGELFF. Written as DNA, the CDR3 is TGCGCCAGCAGCTTGGTACCTAGCTTGAACACCGGGGAGCTGTTTTTT.

The gene calls are TRBV7-2 and TRBJ2-7; TRBD2 might be the D (5 bases). CDR1 is SGHTA and CDR2 is FQGNSA in the germline V gene. The CDR3 has 14 residues. V lost 5 bases, J lost 6 bases, and 17 bases lay in between. Here the CDR3 reads CASSPAWLAGEQYF. CDR3 nucleotide sequence: TGTGCCAGCAGCCCAGCATGGCTGGCGGGCGAGCAGTACTTC.

The rearrangement links TRBV4-1 to TRBJ2-7; no firm D call. V lost 4 bases, J lost 4 bases, and 17 bases lay in between. This CDR3 contains 15 residues. Germline CDR1 and CDR2: MGHRA and YSYEKL. This chain's CDR3 is CASSPQTGRYYEQYF. The CDR3 nucleotides are TGCGCCAGCAGCCCACAAACGGGCCGATATTACGAGCAGTACTTC.

This clone was picked up one time. V and J are TRBV11-2 and TRBJ1-5; D is uncertain. The V and J ends lost 5 bases and 3 bases respectively, with 11 bases between them. Germline lookup yields CDR1 SGHAT and CDR2 FQNNGV. The CDR3 runs to 14 residues. The CDR3 reads CASSPTNVNQPQHF. CDR3 in DNA: TGTGCCAGCAGCCCTACTAATGTCAATCAGCCCCAGCATTTT.

The chain employs TRBV7-3 and TRBJ1-1; no firm D call. The germline V and J ends were trimmed by 2 bases and 4 bases, with 11 bases remaining between them. CDR3 size: 14 residues. Germline V lookup: CDR1 SGHTA, CDR2 FQGTGA. The CDR3 loop is CASSLSYTGTEAFF. In DNA, the CDR3 is TGTGCCAGCAGCTTATCCTATACGGGCACTGAAGCTTTCTTT.

The gene calls are TRBV5-1 and TRBJ2-1; maybe TRBD1 (7 bases). This CDR3 is 16 amino acids long. Germline CDR1 reads SGHRS; CDR2 reads YFSETQ. Trimming removed 5 bases from V and 1 base from J, with 16 bases in between. The CDR3 reads CASRRGDSLSYNEQFF. Here the CDR3 DNA reads TGCGCCAGCAGGAGGGGGGACAGCCTGTCCTACAATGAGCAGTTCTTC. The full variable domain, its missing parts supplied by reference TRBV5-1 and TRBJ2-1, is KAGVTQTPRYLIKTRGQQVTLSCSPISGHRSVSWYQQTPGQGLQFLFEYFSETQRNKGNFPGRFSGRQFSNSRSEMNVSTLELGDSALYLCASRRGDSLSYNEQFFGPGTRLTVL.

This chain connects TRBV7-9 to TRBJ2-7; no clear D gene. Germline-derived CDR1 and CDR2 are SEHNR and FQNEAQ (reference sequence). The V end lost 3 bases, the J end lost 6 bases, and 18 bases lay between the germline ends. The CDR3 covers 15 residues. CDR3 in amino acids: CASSLGGSGNFEQYF. CDR3 DNA sequence: TGTGCCAGCAGCTTGGGCGGAAGTGGGAATTTCGAGCAGTACTTC.

The J gene is TRBJ1-1, the V gene TRBV5-1; the D is unclear. The V gene lost 6 bases and the J gene lost 1 base, with 10 bases spanning the gap. The germline gives CDR1 SGHRS, CDR2 YFSETQ. The CDR3 is 13 amino acids. CDR3 protein: CASNLQANTEAFF. The CDR3, as DNA: TGCGCCAGCAACCTACAAGCGAACACTGAAGCTTTCTTT.